This T cell receptor (beta chain) was obtained from a study of CD8+ T cells in alopecia areata. Study at large: The study gave treated patients oral tofacitinib at 5 to 10 mg twice daily. Tofacitinib therapy lasting 6 to 18 months was followed by 6 months off drug.

A note on this clone: Its antigen is unknown.

Extracted from the samples, RNA was reverse transcribed into cDNA to serve as the sequencing template. The assay was immunoSEQ multiplex PCR, and TCRdb's table has in-frame clones only and misses some. The data show fewer than 200,000 clones, with about 60% seen just once and around 13% held by the top ten. CDR3 length equals 12 residues. Germline assignment: CDR1 MNHNS and CDR2 SASEGT. Treatment here: oral pan-JAK inhibitor, 5-10 mg twice daily. General study findings and limits: Numerous expanded lesional clones remained in scalp and blood during tofacitinib. The study found higher clonality in lesional than normal scalp, especially in alopecia totalis/universalis.

Sequencing used CD8+ T cells sorted from blood, obtained at week 24, from a patient treated with tofacitinib. This chain joins TRBV6-1 and TRBJ2-7; 7 nucleotides match TRBD1. The receptor was isolated from a human donor with alopecia areata. The DNA for the CDR3 is TGTGCCAGCAGTGAATGGCCGGGACAGAGCCTCGTC. Encoded protein: CASSEWPGQSLV.